The clone carrying this TCR beta chain was seen only a few times. This sample is part of a study of T cell responses to AZD1222 COVID-19 vaccine. CDR1 and CDR2 from the germline V gene are SGHTA and FQGNSA. V lost 7 bases to trimming and J lost 3 bases, with 21 bases between them. CDR3 length: 16 residues. Produced via immunoSEQ multiplex PCR; TCRdb's table is partial and in-frame only. This table holds about 120,000 clones, roughly 84% found once. The sequencing here drew on peripheral blood, taken on day 0 of AZD1222 vaccination. The sequence was collected from an adult in good health. The gene calls are TRBV7-2 and TRBJ1-1; tentative D call: TRBD1 (5 bases). CDR3 loop: CASTTRVGGVDTEAFF. The CDR3, as DNA: TGTGCCAGCACCACCAGGGTGGGGGGGGTGGACACTGAAGCTTTCTTT.